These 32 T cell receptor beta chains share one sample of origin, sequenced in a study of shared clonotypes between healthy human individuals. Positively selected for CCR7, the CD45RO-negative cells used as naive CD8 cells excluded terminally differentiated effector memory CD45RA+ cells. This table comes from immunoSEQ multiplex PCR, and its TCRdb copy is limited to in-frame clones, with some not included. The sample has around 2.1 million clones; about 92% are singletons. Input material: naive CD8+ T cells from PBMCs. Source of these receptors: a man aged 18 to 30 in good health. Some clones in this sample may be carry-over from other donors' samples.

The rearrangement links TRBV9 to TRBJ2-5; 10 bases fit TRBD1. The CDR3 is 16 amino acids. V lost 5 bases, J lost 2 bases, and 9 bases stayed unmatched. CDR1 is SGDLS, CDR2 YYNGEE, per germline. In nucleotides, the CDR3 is TGTGCCAGCAGTCGTCCTTGGACAGGGGGTCAAGAGACCCAGTACTTC. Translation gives CASSRPWTGGQETQYF.

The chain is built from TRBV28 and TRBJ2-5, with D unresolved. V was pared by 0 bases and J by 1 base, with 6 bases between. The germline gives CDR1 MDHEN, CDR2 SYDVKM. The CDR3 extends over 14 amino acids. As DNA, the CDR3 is TGTGCCAGCAGTTTATGGGCAGCCCAAGAGACCCAGTACTTC. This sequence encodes CASSLWAAQETQYF.

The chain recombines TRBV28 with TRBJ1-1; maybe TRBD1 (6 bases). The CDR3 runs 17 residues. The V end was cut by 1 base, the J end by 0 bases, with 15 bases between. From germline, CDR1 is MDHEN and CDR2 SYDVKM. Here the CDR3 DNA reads TGTGCCAGCAGTTTATACCCCCTAGACAGGATGAACACTGAAGCTTTCTTT. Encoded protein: CASSLYPLDRMNTEAFF.

The CDR3 sequence: CASSLMGLLYEQYF. In DNA form, the CDR3 reads TGTGCCAGCAGTCTGATGGGACTACTCTACGAGCAGTACTTC. This chain uses TRBV28 with TRBJ2-7, with TRBD2 identical over 7 bases. The V segment lost 5 bases and the J segment 3 bases; nucleotides outside the gene matches: 7. This CDR3 spans 14 amino acids. Germline V gene lookup returns CDR1 MDHEN and CDR2 SYDVKM.

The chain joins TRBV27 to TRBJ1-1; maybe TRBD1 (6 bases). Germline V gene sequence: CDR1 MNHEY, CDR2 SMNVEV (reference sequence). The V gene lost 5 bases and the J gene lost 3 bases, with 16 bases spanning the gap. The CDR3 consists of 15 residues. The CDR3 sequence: CASSHTSDRDTEAFF. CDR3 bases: TGTGCCAGCAGTCACACTTCGGACAGAGACACTGAAGCTTTCTTT.

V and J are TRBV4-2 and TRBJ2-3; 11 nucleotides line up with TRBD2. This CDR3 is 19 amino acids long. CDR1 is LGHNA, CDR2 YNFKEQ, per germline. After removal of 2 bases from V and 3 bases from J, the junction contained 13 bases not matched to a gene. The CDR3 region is CASSQILAGAVPDTDTQYF. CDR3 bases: TGTGCCAGCAGCCAAATACTAGCGGGAGCCGTGCCGGATACAGATACGCAGTATTTT.

The chain's CDR3 is CASRPTSGPGELFF. DNA for the CDR3: TGTGCCAGCAGGCCGACTAGCGGGCCCGGGGAGCTGTTTTTT. The chain carries TRBV9 and TRBJ2-2; 10 bases are a match to TRBD2. Germline V gene data show CDR1 as SGDLS and CDR2 as YYNGEE. The CDR3 is 14 residues long. The junction had 4 bases not matched to a gene; V was cut back by 5 bases and J by 6 bases.

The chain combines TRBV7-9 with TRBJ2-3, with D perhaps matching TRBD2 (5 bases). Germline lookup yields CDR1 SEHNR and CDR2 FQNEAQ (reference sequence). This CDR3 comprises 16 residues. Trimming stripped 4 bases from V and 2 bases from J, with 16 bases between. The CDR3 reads CASSSREGLTTDTQYF. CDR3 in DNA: TGTGCCAGCAGCTCACGAGAGGGCCTTACCACAGATACGCAGTATTTT.

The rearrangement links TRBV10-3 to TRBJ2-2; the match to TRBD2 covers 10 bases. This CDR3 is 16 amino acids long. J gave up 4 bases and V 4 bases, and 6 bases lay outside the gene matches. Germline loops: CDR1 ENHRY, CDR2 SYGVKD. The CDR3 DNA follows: TGTGCCATCAGTGGTAGCGGGAGGCCCCCCACCGGGGAGCTGTTTTTT. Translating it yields CAISGSGRPPTGELFF.

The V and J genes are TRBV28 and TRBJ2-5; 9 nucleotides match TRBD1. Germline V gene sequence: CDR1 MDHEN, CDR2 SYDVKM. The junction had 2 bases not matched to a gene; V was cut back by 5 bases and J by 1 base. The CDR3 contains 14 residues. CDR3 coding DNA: TGTGCCAGCAGTGGGGACAGGGTCCAAGAGACCCAGTACTTC. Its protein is CASSGDRVQETQYF.

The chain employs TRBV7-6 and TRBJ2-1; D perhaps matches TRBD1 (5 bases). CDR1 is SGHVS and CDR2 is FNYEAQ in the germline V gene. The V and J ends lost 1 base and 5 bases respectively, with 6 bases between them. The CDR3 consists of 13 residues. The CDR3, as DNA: TGTGCCAGCAGCTTAGACAGGAACAATGAGCAGTTCTTC. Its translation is CASSLDRNNEQFF.

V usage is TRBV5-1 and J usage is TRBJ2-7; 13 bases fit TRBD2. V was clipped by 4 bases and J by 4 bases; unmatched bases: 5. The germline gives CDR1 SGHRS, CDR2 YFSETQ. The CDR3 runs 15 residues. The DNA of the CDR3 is TGCGCCAGCAGCAAGGGACTAGCGGGACAATACGAGCAGTACTTC. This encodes CASSKGLAGQYEQYF.

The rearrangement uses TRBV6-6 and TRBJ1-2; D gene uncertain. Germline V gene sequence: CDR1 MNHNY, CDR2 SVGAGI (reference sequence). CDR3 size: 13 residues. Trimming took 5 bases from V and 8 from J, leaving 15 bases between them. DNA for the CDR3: TGTGCCAGCAGTCATCCATACACGGGAGGCTACACCTTC. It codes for CASSHPYTGGYTF.

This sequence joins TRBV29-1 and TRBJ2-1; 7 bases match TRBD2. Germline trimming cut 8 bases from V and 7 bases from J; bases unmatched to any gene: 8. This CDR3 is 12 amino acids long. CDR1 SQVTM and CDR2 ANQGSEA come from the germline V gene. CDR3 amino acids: CSLRSGLNEQFF. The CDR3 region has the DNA TGCAGCTTGAGGTCGGGACTAAATGAGCAGTTCTTC.

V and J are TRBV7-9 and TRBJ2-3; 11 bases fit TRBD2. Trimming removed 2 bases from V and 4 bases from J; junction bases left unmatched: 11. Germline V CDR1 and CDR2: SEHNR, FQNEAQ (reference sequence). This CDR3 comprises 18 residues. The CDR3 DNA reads TGTGCCAGCAGCTTACCGGAACTAGCGGGAGTGGAGGCAGATACGCAGTATTTT. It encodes CASSLPELAGVEADTQYF.

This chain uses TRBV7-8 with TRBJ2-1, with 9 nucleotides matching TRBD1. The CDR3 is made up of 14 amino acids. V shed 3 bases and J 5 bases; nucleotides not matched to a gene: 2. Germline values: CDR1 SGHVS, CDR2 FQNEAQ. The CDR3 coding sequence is TGTGCCAGCAGCTTGGGACAGGGCCACAATGAGCAGTTCTTC. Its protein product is CASSLGQGHNEQFF.

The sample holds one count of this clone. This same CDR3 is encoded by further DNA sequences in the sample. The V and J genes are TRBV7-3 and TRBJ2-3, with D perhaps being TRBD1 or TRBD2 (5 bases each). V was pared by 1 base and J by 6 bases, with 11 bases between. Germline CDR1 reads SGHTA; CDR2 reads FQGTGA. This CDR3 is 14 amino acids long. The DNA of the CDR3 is TGTGCCAGCAGCTTAATGGCTGGGGGTGATACGCAGTATTTT. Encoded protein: CASSLMAGGDTQYF.

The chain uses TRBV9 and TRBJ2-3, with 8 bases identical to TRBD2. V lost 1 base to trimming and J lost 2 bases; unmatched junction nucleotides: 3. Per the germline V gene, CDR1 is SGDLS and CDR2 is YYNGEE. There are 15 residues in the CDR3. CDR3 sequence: CASSVRSGNTDTQYF. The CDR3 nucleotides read TGTGCCAGCAGCGTACGTAGCGGGAACACAGATACGCAGTATTTT.

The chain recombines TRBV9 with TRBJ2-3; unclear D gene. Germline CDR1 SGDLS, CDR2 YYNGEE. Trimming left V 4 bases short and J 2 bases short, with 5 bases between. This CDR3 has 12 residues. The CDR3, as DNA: TGTGCCAGCAGCAGAAACACAGATACGCAGTATTTT. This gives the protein CASSRNTDTQYF.

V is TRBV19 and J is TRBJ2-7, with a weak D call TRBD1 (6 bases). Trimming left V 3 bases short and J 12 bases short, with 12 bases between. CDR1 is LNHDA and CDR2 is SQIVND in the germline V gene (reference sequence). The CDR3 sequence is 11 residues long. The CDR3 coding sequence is TGTGCCAGTAGTATTGACAGGAATCTGTACTTC. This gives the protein CASSIDRNLYF.

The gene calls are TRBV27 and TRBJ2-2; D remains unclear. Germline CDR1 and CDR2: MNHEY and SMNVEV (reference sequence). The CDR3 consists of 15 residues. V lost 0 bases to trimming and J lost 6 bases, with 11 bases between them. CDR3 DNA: TGTGCCAGCAGTTTATCGATGGTAGCTGCCGGGGAGCTGTTTTTT. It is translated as CASSLSMVAAGELFF.

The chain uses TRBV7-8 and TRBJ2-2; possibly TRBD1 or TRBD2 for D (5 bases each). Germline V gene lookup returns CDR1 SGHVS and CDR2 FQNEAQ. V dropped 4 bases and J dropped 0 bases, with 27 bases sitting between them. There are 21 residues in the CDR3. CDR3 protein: CASSSETGTEFLGPNTGELFF. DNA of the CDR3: TGTGCCAGCAGCTCAGAGACCGGGACGGAGTTTTTAGGCCCGAACACCGGGGAGCTGTTTTTT.

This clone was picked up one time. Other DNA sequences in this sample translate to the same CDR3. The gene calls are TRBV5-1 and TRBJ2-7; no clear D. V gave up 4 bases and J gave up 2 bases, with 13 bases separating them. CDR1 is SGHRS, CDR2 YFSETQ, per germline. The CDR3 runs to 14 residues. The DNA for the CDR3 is TGCGCCAGCAGCCTGCCGACACGTACCTACGAGCAGTACTTC. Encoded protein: CASSLPTRTYEQYF.

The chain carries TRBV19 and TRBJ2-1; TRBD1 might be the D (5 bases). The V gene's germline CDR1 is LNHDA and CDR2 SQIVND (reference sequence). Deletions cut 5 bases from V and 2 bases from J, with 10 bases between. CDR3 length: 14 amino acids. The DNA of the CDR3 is TGTGCCAGTAGTCGCAGGGTGGCCTACAATGAGCAGTTCTTC. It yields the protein CASSRRVAYNEQFF.

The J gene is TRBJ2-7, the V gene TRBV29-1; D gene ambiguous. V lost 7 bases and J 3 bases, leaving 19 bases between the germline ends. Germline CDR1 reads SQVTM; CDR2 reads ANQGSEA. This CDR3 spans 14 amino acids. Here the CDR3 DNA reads TGCAGCGCCACTGACCGCGTGAGAAACTACGAGCAGTACTTC. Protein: CSATDRVRNYEQYF.

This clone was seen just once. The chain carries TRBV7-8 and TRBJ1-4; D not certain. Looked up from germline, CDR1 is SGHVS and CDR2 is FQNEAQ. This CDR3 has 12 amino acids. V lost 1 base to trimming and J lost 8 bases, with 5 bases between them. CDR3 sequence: CASSLDREKLFF. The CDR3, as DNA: TGTGCCAGCAGCTTAGACAGAGAAAAACTGTTTTTT.

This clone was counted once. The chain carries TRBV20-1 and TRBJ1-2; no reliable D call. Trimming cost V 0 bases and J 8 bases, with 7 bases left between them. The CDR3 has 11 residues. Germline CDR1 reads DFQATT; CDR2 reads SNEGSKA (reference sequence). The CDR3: CSARDFNGYTF. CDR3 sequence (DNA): TGCAGTGCTAGAGACTTTAACGGCTACACCTTC.

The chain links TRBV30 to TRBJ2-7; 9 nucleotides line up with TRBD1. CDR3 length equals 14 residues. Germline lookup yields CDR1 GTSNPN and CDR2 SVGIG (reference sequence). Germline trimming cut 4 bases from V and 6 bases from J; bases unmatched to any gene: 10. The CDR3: CAWNPLQGAAEQYF. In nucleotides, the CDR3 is TGTGCCTGGAATCCTTTACAGGGGGCGGCCGAGCAGTACTTC. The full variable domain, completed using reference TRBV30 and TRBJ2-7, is SQTIHQWPATLVQPVGSPLSLECTVEGTSNPNLYWYRQAAGRGLQLLFYSVGIGQISSEVPQNLSASRPQDRQFILSSKKLLLSDSGFYLCAWNPLQGAAEQYFGPGTRLTVT.

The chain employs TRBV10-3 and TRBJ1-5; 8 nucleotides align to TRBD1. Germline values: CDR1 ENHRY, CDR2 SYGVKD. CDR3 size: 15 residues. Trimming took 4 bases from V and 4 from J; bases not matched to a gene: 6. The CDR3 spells CAISGWTGQNQPQHF. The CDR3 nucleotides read TGTGCCATCAGTGGATGGACAGGGCAAAATCAGCCCCAGCATTTT.

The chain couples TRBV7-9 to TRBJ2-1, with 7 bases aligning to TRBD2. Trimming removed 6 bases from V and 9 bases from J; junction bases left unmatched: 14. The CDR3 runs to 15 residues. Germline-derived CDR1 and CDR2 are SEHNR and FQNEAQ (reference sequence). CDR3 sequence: CASRSPSGPHREQFF. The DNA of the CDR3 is TGTGCCAGCAGAAGTCCTAGCGGACCTCACCGTGAGCAGTTCTTC. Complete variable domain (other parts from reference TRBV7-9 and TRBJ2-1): DTGVSQNPRHKITKRGQNVTFRCDPISEHNRLYWYRQTLGQGPEFLTYFQNEAQLEKSRLLSDRFSAERPKGSFSTLEIQRTEQGDSAMYLCASRSPSGPHREQFFGPGTRLTVL.

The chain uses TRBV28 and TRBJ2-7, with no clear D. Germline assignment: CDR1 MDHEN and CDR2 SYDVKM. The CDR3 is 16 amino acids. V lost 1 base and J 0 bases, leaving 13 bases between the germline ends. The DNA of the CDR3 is TGTGCCAGCAGTTTATTGGGCTGGGAAAGCTCCTACGAGCAGTACTTC. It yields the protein CASSLLGWESSYEQYF.

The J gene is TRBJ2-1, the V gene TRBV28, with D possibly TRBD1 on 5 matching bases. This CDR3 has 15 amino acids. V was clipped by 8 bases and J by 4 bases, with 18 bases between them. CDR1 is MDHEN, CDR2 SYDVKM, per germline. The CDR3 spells CASVLGADPYNEQFF. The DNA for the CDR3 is TGTGCCAGCGTTTTAGGGGCGGACCCTTACAATGAGCAGTTCTTC.